This T cell receptor beta chain came from a study of shared clonotypes between healthy human individuals. Approximately 100 million PBMCs per unsorted sample were used for genomic DNA. CDR3 size: 15 residues. The trim removed 1 base at V and 4 bases at J, leaving 4 bases unmatched. Germline CDR1 is SGHRS and CDR2 is YFSETQ. The data were produced by immunoSEQ multiplex PCR, yet TCRdb's version contains in-frame clones alone and is incomplete. The sample includes fewer than 700,000 clones, around three quarters seen only once; the top ten take about 12%. This clone occurred once. The chain carries TRBV5-1 and TRBJ1-2, with TRBD1 matching over 10 bases. The clonotype comes from a woman in her thirties or forties in good health. Some clones in this sample may be carry-over from other donors' samples. Material for sequencing was PBMCs. Here the CDR3 reads CASSLRTGGVYGYTF. The CDR3 region has the DNA TGCGCCAGCAGCTTGAGGACAGGGGGAGTCTATGGCTACACCTTC.